The rows below give T cell receptor beta chains drawn from one sample of a study of T cell responses to AZD1222 COVID-19 vaccine. Using immunoSEQ multiplex PCR, the repertoire was profiled, and TCRdb retains in-frame clones only, with some absent. The sample has tens of thousands of clones; about 88% are singletons. The sequencing used peripheral blood, collected 28 days after the second AZD1222 dose. The receptor set was obtained from an adult who received the AZD1222 COVID-19 vaccine. The CDR3 runs from the conserved cysteine through the conserved F or W. The D gene is left open where the match is weak. Part of the rows lack a size; the others show once, few, many or a class for expanded clones.

d_gene	abundance	v_gene	j_gene	CDR3aa	CDR3nt
.	.	TRBV18	TRBJ1-6	CASSPDGSPLHF	TGTGCCAGCTCACCGGATGGCTCACCCCTCCACTTT
.	.	TRBV4-2	TRBJ1-2	CASSQDTTRGYTF	TGTGCCAGCAGCCAAGATACCACCCGGGGCTACACCTTC
.	.	TRBV13	TRBJ1-2	CASSWTNQGPHYGYTF	TGTGCCAGCAGCTGGACCAATCAGGGTCCTCACTATGGCTACACCTTC
.	.	TRBV4-3	TRBJ2-5	CASSDRTLQETQYF	TGCGCCAGCAGCGACAGGACCCTTCAAGAGACCCAGTACTTC
.	once	TRBV2	TRBJ1-1	CASKARQGKVQNTEAFF	TGTGCCAGCAAGGCGCGGCAGGGCAAGGTCCAGAACACTGAAGCTTTCTTT
.	few	TRBV5-4	TRBJ2-1	CASSLDTVSSYNEQFF	TGTGCCAGCAGCTTGGATACAGTATCCTCATACAATGAGCAGTTCTTC
.	.	TRBV18	TRBJ1-4	CASSLKNEKLFF	TGTGCCAGCTCCCTAAAGAATGAAAAACTGTTTTTT
.	.	TRBV13	TRBJ1-2	CASSLTGSQGGYTF	TGTGCCAGCAGCCTAACAGGGAGCCAGGGAGGCTACACCTTC
TRBD2	.	TRBV7-2	TRBJ2-1	CASSLVVGLALSNEQFF	TGTGCCAGCAGCTTAGTGGTGGGACTAGCCCTTAGTAATGAGCAGTTCTTC
.	.	TRBV19	TRBJ1-1	CASSIFSEAEAFF	TGTGCCAGTAGTATTTTCAGCGAGGCTGAAGCTTTCTTT
.	.	TRBV15	TRBJ1-3	CATSRERTTAGNTIYF	TGTGCCACCAGCAGAGAGCGCACCACGGCTGGAAACACCATATATTTT
.	.	TRBV4-3	TRBJ2-1	CASSQGWGLYNEQFF	TGCGCCAGCAGCCAAGGATGGGGGCTCTACAATGAGCAGTTCTTC
TRBD1	once	TRBV9	TRBJ2-3	CASSPLGTGTADTQYF	TGTGCCAGCAGCCCGTTGGGGACAGGGACCGCAGATACGCAGTATTTT
TRBD2	.	TRBV5-1	TRBJ2-1	CASSNGVLAGGGNEQFF	TGCGCCAGCAGCAACGGAGTACTAGCGGGGGGTGGGAATGAGCAGTTCTTC
.	.	TRBV20-1	TRBJ1-1	CSAREGRVAFF	TGCAGTGCTAGAGAGGGCAGGGTAGCTTTCTTT
.	.	TRBV3-1/TRBV3-2	TRBJ1-1	CASSQRPSRIPEAFF	TGTGCCAGCAGTCAACGTCCTAGTCGTATCCCTGAAGCTTTCTTT
.	.	TRBV6-5	TRBJ2-3	CASSYLFPDTQYF	TGTGCCAGCAGTTACCTTTTTCCCGATACGCAGTATTTT
TRBD2	.	TRBV11-3	TRBJ2-5	CASSLSGGYQETQYF	TGTGCCAGCAGCTTATCGGGAGGGTACCAAGAGACCCAGTACTTC
.	.	TRBV7-3	TRBJ2-7	CASSPAGPDYEQYF	TGTGCCAGCAGTCCCGCAGGCCCTGATTACGAGCAGTACTTC
.	once	TRBV5-1	TRBJ1-2	CASSLATAYGYTF	TGCGCCAGCAGCTTGGCCACAGCCTATGGCTACACCTTC
.	.	TRBV6-1	TRBJ2-2	CASSEFFGGNTGELFF	TGTGCCAGCAGTGAATTCTTCGGGGGGAACACCGGGGAGCTGTTTTTT
.	.	TRBV29-1	TRBJ1-1	CSVEYKNTEAFF	TGCAGCGTTGAATACAAGAACACTGAAGCTTTCTTT
.	.	TRBV5-1	TRBJ1-1	CASSLGPEWNTEAFF	TGCGCCAGCAGCTTGGGGCCGGAATGGAACACTGAAGCTTTCTTT
.	.	TRBV9	TRBJ1-2	CASSVGGDPYYGYTF	TGTGCCAGCAGCGTAGGGGGGGACCCTTATTATGGCTACACCTTC
.	.	TRBV27	TRBJ1-2	CASSPDSHGGYTF	TGTGCCAGCAGCCCGGACAGCCACGGTGGCTACACCTTC
.	.	TRBV12-3/TRBV12-4	TRBJ2-7	CASSLSEATQYF	TGTGCCAGCAGTTTATCGGAAGCCACTCAGTACTTC